This record looks at one T cell receptor beta chain sequence and its context. The germline gives CDR1 SGHNT, CDR2 YENEEA. Trimming took 6 bases from V and 2 from J, leaving 17 bases between them. This CDR3 is 15 amino acids long. The repertoire was sequenced with immunoSEQ multiplex PCR; TCRdb's copy has only in-frame clones and lacks some. The data show about 140,000 clones, 85% to 90% seen once. This entry belongs to a study of blood T cell repertoires in COVID-19. For the study at large: Samples taken during acute and convalescent COVID-19 were collected in the United States, Italy and Spain. Sample material is recorded as cDNA or gDNA derived from T cells, B-cell-depleted T cells, or PBMCs.

The chain uses TRBV11-3 and TRBJ2-7, with D possibly being TRBD2 (6 bases). The receptor's source is a woman aged 55-69 years with acute or convalescent COVID-19. Sequencing was performed on peripheral blood. CDR3 amino acids: CASSYRRDSAYEQYF. CDR3 bases: TGTGCCAGCAGTTACCGACGGGACTCCGCCTACGAGCAGTACTTC.